What follows are 15 T cell receptor beta chains derived from one specimen sequenced in a study of T-cell memory formation after mild COVID-19. TCRdb re-called the 5' RACE reads through MiXCR, storing one row per CDR3 protein. The sample holds approximately 60,000 distinct CDR3 sequences; 9% to 9.5% are singletons and the top ten take approximately 1.1%. Source material: PBMCs or a T cell subset sorted from them (not recorded which). These receptors all come from a man younger than 35 who had mild COVID-19 (a few samples of this study predate the infection). Cell type and time point are not known.

V usage is TRBV6-6 and J usage is TRBJ1-2; D gene unclear. Trimming pared 6 bases from V and 8 bases from J, leaving 19 bases between. CDR3 size: 14 residues. Germline CDR1 is MNHNY and CDR2 is SVGAGI (reference sequence). CDR3 sequence reads: CASSLDSTPMGYTF. The CDR3 DNA follows: TGTGCCAGCAGCCTGGACTCAACCCCGATGGGCTACACCTTC.

In this sample, this clonotype turned up a few times. The V and J genes are TRBV24-1 and TRBJ2-3; TRBD2 agrees at 10 bases. V was pared by 3 bases and J by 4 bases, with 6 bases of the junction left unmatched. The CDR3 loop spans 16 amino acids. Germline CDR1 reads KGHDR; CDR2 reads SFDVKD. The CDR3 spells CATSDVSGGAADTQYF. The CDR3 bases are TGTGCCACCAGTGATGTCAGCGGGGGGGCCGCAGATACGCAGTATTTT.

This clonotype was counted between two and nine times. The chain employs TRBV27 and TRBJ1-1; D remains ambiguous. The germline V gene has CDR1 MNHEY and CDR2 SMNVEV (reference sequence). V was shortened by 3 bases and J by 1 base, with 9 bases between the two germline ends. CDR3 size: 14 residues. The CDR3 DNA reads as TGTGCCAGCAGTTTTAGGATCGGGAACACTGAAGCTTTCTTT. It specifies CASSFRIGNTEAFF.

The chain uses TRBV5-1 and TRBJ2-1; D could derive from TRBD1 or TRBD2 (6 bases each). Germline-derived CDR1 and CDR2 are SGHRS and YFSETQ. The CDR3 covers 14 residues. V lost 1 base to trimming and J lost 6 bases, with 11 bases between them. The CDR3 DNA is TGCGCCAGCAGCTTGATCGAGGGGGGCAATGAGCAGTTCTTC. Translation gives CASSLIEGGNEQFF.

The V gene is TRBV4-2, the J gene TRBJ1-1; D is undetermined. Germline V lookup: CDR1 LGHNA, CDR2 YNFKEQ. This CDR3 spans 14 amino acids. Trimming took 4 bases from V and 1 from J, leaving 10 bases between them. The CDR3 bases are TGTGCCAGCAGCCGAGGCAGGACGAACACTGAAGCTTTCTTT. The encoded protein is CASSRGRTNTEAFF.

This sequence joins TRBV6-6 and TRBJ2-7; D perhaps matches TRBD2 (5 bases). Germline V gene sequence: CDR1 MNHNY, CDR2 SVGAGI (reference sequence). This CDR3 contains 15 residues. V lost 6 bases, J lost 2 bases, and 17 bases lay in between. The DNA for the CDR3 is TGTGCCAGCAGATCTGGACGGTGGCGGGCCTACGAGCAGTACGTC. Protein: CASRSGRWRAYEQYV.

The V call is TRBV18, the J call TRBJ2-2, with D perhaps given as TRBD1 or TRBD2 (5 bases each). The V and J ends lost 2 bases and 7 bases respectively, with 8 bases between them. The germline V gene has CDR1 KGHSH and CDR2 LQKENI. This CDR3 contains 13 residues. The CDR3 coding sequence is TGTGCCAGCTCACCAGGGACGTTCGGGGAGCTGTTTTTT. It specifies CASSPGTFGELFF.

The sample holds a few counts of this clonotype. The gene calls are TRBV7-2 and TRBJ2-5, with D maybe TRBD2 (6 bases). V dropped 5 bases and J dropped 4 bases, with 17 bases sitting between them. CDR1 SGHTA and CDR2 FQGNSA come from the germline V gene. There are 15 residues in the CDR3. The chain's CDR3 is CASSLVVGGVETQYF. CDR3 nucleotides: TGTGCCAGCAGCCTGGTGGTCGGGGGAGTAGAGACCCAGTACTTC.

This clonotype was seen more than once but under ten times. The V and J genes are TRBV5-6 and TRBJ2-1; 8 nucleotides line up with TRBD2. V shed 4 bases and J 3 bases; nucleotides not matched to a gene: 9. The CDR3 has 16 amino acids. CDR1 is SGHDT and CDR2 is YYEEEE in the germline V gene. CDR3 sequence reads: CASSREGGTLYNEQFF. The CDR3 nucleotides read TGTGCCAGCAGCCGGGAGGGCGGTACACTCTACAATGAGCAGTTCTTC.

This clonotype was observed a few times. J is TRBJ1-2 and V is TRBV4-2; D is ambiguous. CDR1 and CDR2 (germline): LGHNA, YNFKEQ. The CDR3 length is 15 residues. The V and J ends lost 0 bases and 3 bases respectively, with 11 bases between them. For the CDR3, the DNA is TGTGCCAGCAGCCAAGAGTGGCAGGAGCACTATGGCTACACCTTC. Translated: CASSQEWQEHYGYTF.

This clonotype was seen at least ten times. The J gene is TRBJ2-5, the V gene TRBV28; TRBD1 matches at 8 bases. CDR1 and CDR2 (germline): MDHEN, SYDVKM. This CDR3 is 14 amino acids long. With V trimmed by 5 bases and J by 6 bases, 8 bases remained unmatched. The CDR3 spells CASSRTGNLQTQYF. The CDR3, as DNA: TGTGCCAGCAGTAGGACAGGGAATCTACAGACCCAGTACTTC.

The V gene is TRBV25-1, the J gene TRBJ1-1; 9 nucleotides match TRBD1. Germline CDR1 MGHDK, CDR2 SYGVNS. The CDR3 is 13 residues long. The J segment lost 5 bases and the V segment lost 10 bases, leaving 8 bases of the junction unmatched. CDR3 sequence (DNA): TGTGCCACCCAGGGGACAGGGAGTACTGAAGCTTTCTTT. Amino acids: CATQGTGSTEAFF.

This clonotype came up a few times. This CDR3 is CASSQTEGEQYF. The CDR3 nucleotides read TGTGCCAGCAGCCAGACAGAAGGCGAGCAGTACTTC. This rearrangement joins TRBV3-1 to TRBJ2-7, with D possibly being TRBD1 (5 bases). The CDR3 loop spans 12 amino acids. Germline-derived CDR1 and CDR2 are LGHDT and YNNKEL (reference sequence). Trimming removed 3 bases at V and 6 bases at J, with 9 bases between.

This clonotype was seen many times. The genes are TRBV3-1 and TRBJ1-5; unclear D gene. Germline CDR1 reads LGHDT; CDR2 reads YNNKEL (reference sequence). This CDR3 has 13 residues. The V and J ends lost 0 bases and 6 bases respectively, with 6 bases between them. The CDR3 here is CASSQDLGQPQHF. The CDR3 DNA reads as TGTGCCAGCAGCCAAGATCTTGGTCAGCCCCAGCATTTT.

The chain is built from TRBV4-1 and TRBJ2-1; the D is unclear. Trimming pared 1 base from V and 7 bases from J, leaving 14 bases between. This CDR3 region has 15 residues. Germline V gene data show CDR1 as MGHRA and CDR2 as YSYEKL. CDR3 sequence (DNA): TGCGCCAGCAGCCAAGGGCTCCTCGGTACGAATGAGCAGTTCTTC. Translated, it gives CASSQGLLGTNEQFF.